This record looks at one T cell receptor beta chain sequence and its context. The data belong to a study of control samples from healthy donors and cancer patients. The repertoire was sequenced with immunoSEQ multiplex PCR; TCRdb's copy has only in-frame clones and lacks some. The table includes more than 95,000 clones, 85% to 95% detected once. The clonotype comes from a man at least 80 years old with head and neck cancer. The sample was PBMCs.

The CDR3 DNA reads as TGCGCCAGCAAGGAAAGGGGGCCTCGGTATACGCAGTATTTT. Protein: CASKERGPRYTQYF. The rearrangement uses TRBV10-2 and TRBJ2-3, with 7 bases matching TRBD1. The CDR3 consists of 14 residues. Germline V lookup: CDR1 WSHSY, CDR2 SAAADI. The ends lost 7 bases at V and 7 bases at J; junction bases unmatched: 11.